The 20 T cell receptor beta chains reported below all come from one sample, sequenced in a study of T-cell reconstitution after alpha-beta-depleted transplantation in children. For TCRbeta, the library was prepared with unique molecular identifiers. In TCRdb, the PCR reads were re-called with MiXCR into one record per CDR3 protein. The sample records some 600,000 distinct CDR3 sequences, about 15% being singletons. The sequencing used PBMCs from the stem cell graft donor, collected from the stem cell graft. The receptors stem from a human donor who donated a stem cell graft to a child with acute myeloid leukemia.

This clonotype appeared many times. V usage is TRBV5-1 and J usage is TRBJ2-7; either TRBD1 or TRBD2 may supply D (5 bases each). The V end was cut by 2 bases, the J end by 3 bases, with 12 bases between. The CDR3 totals 14 residues. Germline lookup yields CDR1 SGHRS and CDR2 YFSETQ. CDR3 in amino acids: CASSFEGPNYEQYF. CDR3 in DNA: TGCGCCAGCAGCTTTGAGGGGCCTAACTACGAGCAGTACTTC.

This clonotype was seen ten or more times. This chain joins TRBV20-1 and TRBJ1-1; D is unclear. CDR1 DFQATT and CDR2 SNEGSKA come from the germline V gene (reference sequence). V was pared by 0 bases and J by 0 bases, with 8 bases between. The CDR3 is 14 amino acids. CDR3 DNA sequence: TGCAGTGCTAGAGAGCGCGGTATGAACACTGAAGCTTTCTTT. Its translation is CSARERGMNTEAFF.

This clonotype has more than one count but fewer than ten. V gene TRBV7-2 combines with J gene TRBJ1-2, with D possibly TRBD1 on 5 matching bases. Germline values: CDR1 SGHTA, CDR2 FQGNSA. The ends were cut back, 7 bases at V and 3 bases at J, with 18 bases in the middle. The CDR3 covers 15 residues. CDR3 in amino acids: CASTRQPGRDYGYTF. The CDR3 DNA reads TGTGCCAGCACCAGACAGCCAGGGCGAGACTATGGCTACACCTTC.

Only a few counts were recorded for this clonotype. This sequence joins TRBV27 and TRBJ2-3, with 7 nucleotides matching TRBD2. V was clipped by 6 bases and J by 4 bases; unmatched bases: 10. The CDR3 is 15 residues long. Looked up from germline, CDR1 is MNHEY and CDR2 is SMNVEV (reference sequence). The CDR3 region is CASRSGPRGADTQYF. The CDR3 region has the DNA TGTGCCAGCAGGTCCGGGCCCCGGGGGGCAGATACGCAGTATTTT.

The chain uses TRBV6-1 and TRBJ2-3; TRBD1 matches at 8 bases. J gave up 6 bases and V 6 bases, and 8 bases lay outside the gene matches. The CDR3 extends over 14 amino acids. Germline V gene data show CDR1 as MNHNS and CDR2 as SASEGT. CDR3: CASRPTQGADTQYF. The CDR3 DNA reads TGTGCCAGCAGACCTACTCAGGGGGCGGATACGCAGTATTTT.

The table lists this clonotype with many counts. The CDR3 DNA reads as TGCAGTGCTAGAGTGGATTTTTATGGCTACACCTTC. Encoded protein: CSARVDFYGYTF. V is TRBV20-1 and J is TRBJ1-2; D uncertain. The CDR3 is 12 amino acids. Trimming took off 1 base at V and 5 bases at J, with 8 bases between the two ends. The germline gives CDR1 DFQATT, CDR2 SNEGSKA (reference sequence).

This clonotype was recorded many times. J is TRBJ1-5 and V is TRBV28; 9 bases align to TRBD1. The V segment lost 4 bases and the J segment 0 bases; nucleotides outside the gene matches: 4. This CDR3 has 16 residues. Germline lookup yields CDR1 MDHEN and CDR2 SYDVKM. This CDR3 reads CASSWGQGHSNQPQHF. Here the CDR3 DNA reads TGTGCCAGCAGTTGGGGACAGGGCCATAGCAATCAGCCCCAGCATTTT.

J is TRBJ2-5 and V is TRBV20-1, with 9 bases matching TRBD2. CDR1 and CDR2 (germline): DFQATT, SNEGSKA (reference sequence). With 6 bases clipped from V and 1 base from J, the junction kept 6 bases outside the gene matches. This CDR3 is built from 14 residues. As DNA, the CDR3 is TGCAGTGCCGGCCTTAGCGGGGGCCAAGAGACCCAGTACTTC. Translated: CSAGLSGGQETQYF.

This clonotype was detected many times. V is TRBV20-1 and J is TRBJ1-5; 7 bases map to TRBD1. Per germline, CDR1 DFQATT and CDR2 SNEGSKA (reference sequence). J was trimmed by 4 bases and V by 7 bases; bases with no gene match: 4. The CDR3 contains 12 residues. This CDR3 is CSVTQGNQPQHF. CDR3 DNA sequence: TGCAGTGTTACACAGGGGAATCAGCCCCAGCATTTT.

This clonotype was picked up many times. The chain links TRBV20-1 to TRBJ2-7; TRBD1 matches 9 bases. V trimming: 3 bases; J trimming: 0 bases; junction bases outside the gene matches: 9. The CDR3 runs 16 residues. CDR1 is DFQATT, CDR2 SNEGSKA, per germline (reference sequence). CDR3 sequence reads: CSASLLRDRVSYEQYF. CDR3 in DNA: TGCAGTGCTAGCTTACTCCGGGACAGGGTCTCCTACGAGCAGTACTTC.

This clonotype came up many times. The chain recombines TRBV7-9 with TRBJ1-2; D remains ambiguous. Deletions cut 1 base from V and 8 bases from J, with 8 bases between. The CDR3 sequence is 12 residues long. The germline V gene has CDR1 SEHNR and CDR2 FQNEAQ (reference sequence). The CDR3 DNA follows: TGTGCCAGCAGCTTAGAATCAACAGGCTACACCTTC. Protein sequence: CASSLESTGYTF.

This clonotype was observed many times. V and J are TRBV12-3 or TRBV12-4 and TRBJ2-7; D is possibly TRBD1 (5 bases). Trimming cost V 5 bases and J 4 bases, with 18 bases left between them. This CDR3 region has 15 residues. The CDR3 DNA sequence: TGTGCCAGCAGTCCCTCGACAGCCGCCCTGTACGAGCAGTACTTC. This sequence encodes CASSPSTAALYEQYF.

With respect to this clonotype: With a much larger clone just one base away, this may be a read error. In nucleotides, the CDR3 is TGCAGCGTTGACTGGGCTTGGACGAATGAGCAGTTCTTC. Encoded protein: CSVDWAWTNEQFF. The V gene is TRBV29-1, the J gene TRBJ2-1; D is uncertain. The germline V gene encodes CDR1 SQVTM and CDR2 ANQGSEA. V lost 3 bases and J lost 7, with 13 bases in between. This CDR3 is built from 13 residues.

Many counts were recorded for this clonotype. The rearrangement links TRBV5-1 to TRBJ2-2; no firm D call. CDR3 length: 14 residues. Trimming took off 1 base at V and 2 bases at J, with 6 bases between the two ends. Germline values: CDR1 SGHRS, CDR2 YFSETQ. The CDR3 sequence is CASSLPDNTGELFF. CDR3 DNA: TGCGCCAGCAGCTTGCCAGATAACACCGGGGAGCTGTTTTTT.

A word on this clonotype: Being one base from a much bigger clone, this may be a read error. This chain links TRBV20-1 with TRBJ2-2; 8 positions agree with TRBD1. Germline CDR1 is DFQATT and CDR2 is SNEGSKA (reference sequence). The CDR3 runs 15 residues. V gave up 5 bases and J gave up 5 bases; unmatched junction bases: 10. The CDR3 region is CSADRGQGPTGELFF. DNA of the CDR3: TGCAGTGCTGACCGTGGACAGGGCCCGACCGGGGAGCTGTTTTTT.

This clonotype has more than one count but fewer than ten. The chain carries TRBV7-9 and TRBJ2-7, with TRBD2 matching 7 bases. The CDR3 runs to 13 residues. Germline values: CDR1 SEHNR, CDR2 FQNEAQ (reference sequence). Trimming at V came to 6 bases and at J to 5 bases, leaving 7 bases not matched to a gene. The CDR3 region is CASRPWGGHEQYF. The CDR3 DNA sequence: TGTGCCAGCAGACCGTGGGGGGGACACGAGCAGTACTTC. The full variable domain, rest sourced from reference TRBV7-9 and TRBJ2-7, is DTGVSQNPRHKITKRGQNVTFRCDPISEHNRLYWYRQTLGQGPEFLTYFQNEAQLEKSRLLSDRFSAERPKGSFSTLEIQRTEQGDSAMYLCASRPWGGHEQYFGPGTRLTVT.

The chain employs TRBV7-3 and TRBJ2-2; tentatively, D is TRBD1 (6 bases). CDR1 is SGHTA, CDR2 FQGTGA, per germline. The CDR3 spans 20 residues. Trimming took 1 base from V and 1 from J, leaving 22 bases between them. CDR3 nucleotides: TGTGCCAGCAGCTTAAGGCCCCACCGGGACACTAACCTGAACACCGGGGAGCTGTTTTTT. It specifies CASSLRPHRDTNLNTGELFF.

In its sample, this clonotype was seen many times. The chain carries TRBV29-1 and TRBJ2-2, with TRBD1 identical over 12 bases. The CDR3 sequence is 14 residues long. The junction had 3 bases not matched to a gene; V was cut back by 3 bases and J by 7 bases. Germline V CDR1 and CDR2: SQVTM, ANQGSEA. The CDR3: CSVEGQGAGGELFF. The DNA for the CDR3 is TGCAGCGTTGAGGGACAGGGGGCAGGCGGGGAGCTGTTTTTT.

The chain links TRBV5-1 to TRBJ2-1; 10 bases map to TRBD2. V gave up 4 bases and J gave up 4 bases; unmatched junction bases: 11. This CDR3 has 17 residues. Germline CDR1 and CDR2: SGHRS and YFSETQ. The CDR3 DNA reads as TGCGCCAGCAGCCCCCTGCTCCAGCGGGGGGGATACAATGAGCAGTTCTTC. Amino acids: CASSPLLQRGGYNEQFF.

This clonotype was detected many times. The rearrangement uses TRBV7-3 and TRBJ2-1; a weak D match, TRBD2 (6 bases). Germline V gene lookup returns CDR1 SGHTA and CDR2 FQGTGA. This CDR3 is 15 amino acids long. Trimming pared 6 bases from V and 6 bases from J, leaving 18 bases between. The CDR3 DNA sequence: TGTGCCAGCAGTTTACCGCGGGACGGCTCCAATGAGCAGTTCTTC. Protein product: CASSLPRDGSNEQFF.